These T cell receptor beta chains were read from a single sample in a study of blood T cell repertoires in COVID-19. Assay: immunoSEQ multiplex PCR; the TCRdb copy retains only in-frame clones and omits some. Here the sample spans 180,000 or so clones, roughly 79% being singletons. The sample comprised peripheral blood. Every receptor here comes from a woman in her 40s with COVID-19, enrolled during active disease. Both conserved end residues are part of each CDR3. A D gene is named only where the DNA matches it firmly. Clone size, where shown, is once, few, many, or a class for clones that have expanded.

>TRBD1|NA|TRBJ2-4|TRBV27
CASSIQGALDIQYF
TGTGCCAGCAGTATACAGGGGGCGTTGGACATTCAGTACTTC
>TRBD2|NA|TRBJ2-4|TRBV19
CASSIGGLAKNIQYF
TGTGCCAGTAGTATCGGGGGGTTAGCCAAAAACATTCAGTACTTC
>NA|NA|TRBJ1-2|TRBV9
CASSDKSRVGYTF
TGTGCCAGCAGCGATAAGAGTCGAGTTGGCTACACCTTC
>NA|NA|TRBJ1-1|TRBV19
CASSPVSARVRSTEAFF
TGTGCCAGTAGTCCCGTATCGGCTCGGGTCCGAAGCACTGAAGCTTTCTTT
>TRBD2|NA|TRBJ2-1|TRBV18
CASSPRGAILFEQFF
TGTGCCAGCTCACCGCGGGGGGCCATACTCTTTGAGCAGTTCTTC
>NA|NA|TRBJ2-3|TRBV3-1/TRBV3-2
CASSLQVTQYF
TGTGCCAGCAGCCTCCAGGTCACGCAGTATTTT
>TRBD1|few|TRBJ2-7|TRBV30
CAWGEGGSSYEQYF
TGTGCCTGGGGAGAAGGGGGCAGCTCCTACGAGCAGTACTTC
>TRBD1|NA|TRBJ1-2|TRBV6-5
CAIRQGAPNYGYTF
TGTGCCATTAGACAGGGGGCCCCTAACTATGGCTACACCTTC
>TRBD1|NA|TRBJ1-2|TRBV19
CASTPTGSDGYTF
TGTGCCAGTACCCCGACAGGGTCGGATGGCTACACCTTC
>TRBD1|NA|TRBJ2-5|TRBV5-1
CASSLATGGSLTETQYF
TGCGCCAGCAGCTTGGCGACAGGGGGTTCCCTCACAGAGACCCAGTACTTC
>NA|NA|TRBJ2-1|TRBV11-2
CASSPGQYNEQFF
TGTGCCAGCAGCCCTGGACAGTACAATGAGCAGTTCTTC
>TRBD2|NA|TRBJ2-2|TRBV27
CASSGHVGAGGMNTGELFF
TGTGCCAGCAGTGGACATGTCGGGGCGGGAGGGATGAACACCGGGGAGCTGTTTTTT
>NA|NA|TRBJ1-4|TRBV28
CASSLYGDEKLFF
TGTGCCAGCAGTTTATACGGGGATGAAAAACTGTTTTTT
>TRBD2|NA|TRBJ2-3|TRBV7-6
CASSSNSGGAGDTQYF
TGTGCCAGCAGCTCCAATAGCGGGGGGGCCGGTGATACGCAGTATTTT
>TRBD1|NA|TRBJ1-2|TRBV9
CASSVGQGRGYTF
TGTGCCAGCAGCGTAGGACAGGGGCGAGGCTACACCTTC
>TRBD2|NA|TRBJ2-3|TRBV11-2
CASSRSGRATDTQYF
TGTGCCAGCAGCCGAAGCGGGAGGGCCACAGATACGCAGTATTTT
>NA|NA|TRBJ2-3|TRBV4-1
CASSHRGGEADTQYF
TGCGCCAGCAGCCACCGAGGAGGGGAGGCAGATACGCAGTATTTT
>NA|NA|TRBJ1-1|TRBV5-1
CASSFQLSDTEAFF
TGCGCCAGCAGCTTTCAATTGTCGGACACTGAAGCTTTCTTT
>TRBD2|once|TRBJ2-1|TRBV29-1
CSVAPLAGNEQFF
TGCAGCGTTGCCCCACTAGCGGGCAATGAGCAGTTCTTC
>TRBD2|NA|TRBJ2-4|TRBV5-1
CASSLGTSGTKNIQYF
TGCGCCAGCAGCTTGGGGACTAGCGGTACCAAAAACATTCAGTACTTC
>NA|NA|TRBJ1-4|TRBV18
CASSLYRTNEKLFF
TGTGCCAGCTCACTCTACAGAACTAATGAAAAACTGTTTTTT
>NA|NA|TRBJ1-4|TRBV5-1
CASGQDGQPNEKLFF
TGCGCCAGCGGCCAGGATGGACAGCCGAATGAAAAACTGTTTTTT
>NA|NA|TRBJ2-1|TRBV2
CASKLAPSYNEQFF
TGTGCCAGCAAGCTAGCCCCCTCCTACAATGAGCAGTTCTTC
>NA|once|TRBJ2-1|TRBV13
CASSQDGATLGRNEQFF
TGTGCCAGCAGCCAGGACGGCGCAACGTTGGGGCGTAATGAGCAGTTCTTC
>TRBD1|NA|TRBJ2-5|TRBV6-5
CASSFRTGFETQYF
TGTGCCAGCAGTTTCAGGACAGGGTTCGAGACCCAGTACTTC
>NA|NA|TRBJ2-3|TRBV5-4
CASSSSDTQYF
TGTGCCAGCAGCTCCTCCGATACGCAGTATTTT
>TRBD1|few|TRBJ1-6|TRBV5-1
CASSQGQFNSPLHF
TGCGCCAGCAGTCAGGGACAGTTTAATTCACCCCTCCACTTT
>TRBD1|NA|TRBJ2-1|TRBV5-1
CASSRGTGHSEQFF
TGCGCCAGCTCCAGGGGGACAGGGCATTCTGAGCAGTTCTTC
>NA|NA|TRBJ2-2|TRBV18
CASSPPQPMGVGELFF
TGTGCCAGCTCACCACCACAACCCATGGGAGTCGGGGAGCTGTTTTTT
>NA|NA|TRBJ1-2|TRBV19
CASSLIGSGGGYTF
TGTGCCAGTAGTTTGATCGGCTCCGGCGGCGGCTACACCTTC
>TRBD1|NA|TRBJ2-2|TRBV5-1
CASSLTGDSGTGELFF
TGCGCCAGCAGTTTGACAGGGGATAGTGGCACCGGGGAGCTGTTTTTT
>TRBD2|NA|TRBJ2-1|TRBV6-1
CASSETSGSYNEQFF
TGTGCCAGCAGTGAGACTAGCGGCTCCTACAATGAGCAGTTCTTC
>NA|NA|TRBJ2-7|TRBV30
CAWRTGSSYEQYF
TGTGCCTGGAGAACAGGGAGCTCCTACGAGCAGTACTTC
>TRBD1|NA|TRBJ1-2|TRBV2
CASSGQGEYGYTF
TGTGCCAGCAGCGGACAGGGTGAATATGGCTACACCTTC
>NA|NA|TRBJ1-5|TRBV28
CASSFPGARNQPQHF
TGTGCCAGCAGTTTCCCTGGGGCGCGCAATCAGCCCCAGCATTTT
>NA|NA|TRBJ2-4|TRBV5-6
CASSLWGVTKNIQYF
TGTGCCAGCAGCTTGTGGGGGGTGACCAAAAACATTCAGTACTTC
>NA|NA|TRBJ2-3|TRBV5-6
CASSLTSGGSYTDTQYF
TGTGCCAGCAGCTTAACTTCGGGTGGGTCGTACACAGATACGCAGTATTTT
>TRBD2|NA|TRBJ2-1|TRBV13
CASSLSLAGDVDEQFF
TGTGCCAGCAGCTTATCCCTAGCGGGAGACGTGGATGAGCAGTTCTTC
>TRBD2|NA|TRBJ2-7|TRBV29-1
CSVQGTTSGHSYEQYF
TGCAGCGTCCAGGGAACGACTAGCGGGCACTCCTACGAGCAGTACTTC
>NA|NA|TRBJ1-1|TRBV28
CASSLGHKNTEAFF
TGTGCCAGCAGTTTGGGACATAAGAACACTGAAGCTTTCTTT
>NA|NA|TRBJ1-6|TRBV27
CASSLATGFNSPLHF
TGTGCCAGCAGTCTTGCTACAGGGTTCAATTCACCCCTCCACTTT
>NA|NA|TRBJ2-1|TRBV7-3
CASSPALRDTEQFF
TGTGCCAGCAGCCCAGCGTTAAGGGACACTGAGCAGTTCTTC
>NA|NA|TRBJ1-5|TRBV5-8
CASSPSGGQGQPQHF
TGTGCCAGCAGCCCATCGGGGGGGCAGGGGCAGCCCCAGCATTTT
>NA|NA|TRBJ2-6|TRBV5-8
CASSPEGTQLSGANVLTF
TGTGCCAGCAGCCCCGAGGGGACACAACTCTCTGGGGCCAACGTCCTGACTTTC
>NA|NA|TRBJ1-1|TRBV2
CASGLAGNEAFF
TGTGCCAGCGGATTGGCGGGCAATGAAGCTTTCTTT
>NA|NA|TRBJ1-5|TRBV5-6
CASSSTTQPQHF
TGTGCCAGCAGCTCCACAACGCAGCCCCAGCATTTT
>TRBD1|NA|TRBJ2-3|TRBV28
CASRGQGGTDTQYF
TGTGCCAGCAGGGGACAGGGAGGGACAGATACGCAGTATTTT
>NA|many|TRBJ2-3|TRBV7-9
CASSLGGSLRTDTQYF
TGTGCCAGCAGCTTAGGAGGCTCCCTCCGCACAGATACGCAGTATTTT
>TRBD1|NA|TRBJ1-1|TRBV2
CASSETLDRGGSMGNTEAFF
TGTGCCAGCAGTGAGACACTGGACAGGGGAGGGTCTATGGGGAACACTGAAGCTTTCTTT
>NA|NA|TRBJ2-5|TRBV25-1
CASSDSGREGETQYF
TGTGCCAGCAGTGATTCTGGAAGAGAGGGAGAGACCCAGTACTTC
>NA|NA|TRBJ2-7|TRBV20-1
CSAAEVEQYF
TGCAGTGCCGCCGAGGTCGAGCAGTACTTC